This record covers a single T cell receptor beta chain. Antigen: not known. Addition of a universal primer site occurred through template switching, and cDNA carried unique molecular identifiers. TCRdb ran MiXCR on the 5' RACE reads and lists one entry per CDR3 protein. The sample has about 250,000 distinct CDR3 sequences, around 15% seen once. This record belongs to a study of identical twins. Study-level findings and limits: The abundant beta clonotypes from cord blood had fewer insertions, and memory repertoires had none of this. Excess sharing by twins proved weaker in beta out-of-frame sequences. Models predicted less out-of-frame TCR alpha sharing in monozygotic twins than was found.

The CDR3 contains 12 residues. V shed 4 bases and J shed 6 bases, with 10 bases lying between them. Germline V lookup: CDR1 LGHDT, CDR2 YNNKEL (reference sequence). This sequence joins TRBV3-1 and TRBJ2-7; D not certain. Material for sequencing was memory (CD45RO+) T cells sorted from blood. This sequence originates from a woman aged 18-30 years in good health. The CDR3 DNA sequence: TGTGCCAGCAGCCCAGGTCGGGCCGAGCAGTACTTC. Protein sequence: CASSPGRAEQYF.